The source of this T cell receptor (beta chain) is a study of blood T cells in healthy people across ages. The V gene lost 6 bases and the J gene lost 5 bases, with 14 bases spanning the gap. The germline V gene encodes CDR1 MNHNY and CDR2 SVGAGI (reference sequence). The CDR3 loop spans 13 amino acids. This clonotype has just a few counts. A second about 7 to 11 cycle PCR used barcoded and J-beta primers. TCRdb re-called the 5' RACE reads with MiXCR, one entry per CDR3 protein. Among about 1.8 million distinct CDR3 sequences listed, 40% to 55% were seen once. This chain uses TRBV6-6 with TRBJ2-7; D tentatively reads TRBD1 or TRBD2 (6 bases each). The sequence derives from a woman between 40 and 50 years old in good health. Sequences were obtained from blood. Here the CDR3 reads CASRVPGGHEQYF. The CDR3, as DNA: TGTGCCAGCAGGGTGCCCGGGGGCCACGAGCAGTACTTC.